The present TCR beta chain was sequenced within a study of cytomegalovirus exposure and HLA in healthy donors (dated by TCRdb to 2016 to 2017). Study-wide context: According to an earlier analysis of several hundred of the donors, some 180 million T cells yielded roughly 100 million unique TCR beta sequences and approximately 280 Gb of sequence data. Donor age, sex, ethnicity and CMV serostatus were collected together with the repertoire data. A later genetic analysis used genome-wide SNP genotypes for about 60% of the 666 donors, treating that subset as a discovery cohort. HLA typing included class I and class II loci at four-digit resolution. Among about 370 genotyped donors of the cohort, an average of roughly 230,000 unique TCR beta nucleotide sequences was sequenced per donor, of which roughly 17% were non-productive. The study used immunosequencing to profile the T cell repertoires of around 600 subjects and linked those repertoires to cytomegalovirus serostatus. About 300 gigabases of sequencing data and tens of millions of unique TCR sequences were included in an early release covering about 600 HLA-typed donors. To predict cytomegalovirus infection status, the study brought together high-throughput TCR immunosequencing, statistical association of individual TCRs with disease status, and machine learning. A later analysis re-examined previously published TCR beta repertoires from more than 650 donors and added high-resolution HLA genotyping to investigate patterns of TCR occurrence. The study aimed to test whether signatures of past pathogen exposure could be identified by cataloging public T cell receptors. All discovery cohort repertoires had been generated using a single sequencing platform. The number of typed donors differed by locus: about 620-630 for A, B, C, DRB1 and DQB1; 500 to 550 for DQA1; around 610 for DPA1; and roughly 490 for DPB1. Of the roughly 420 genotyped donors, roughly 76% were placed in the genetic ancestry cluster associated with self-reported Caucasian donors. A separate validation cohort of over a hundred different subjects was used in addition to the approximately 640-subject first cohort. An earlier analysis of 587 of the donors applied high-throughput TCR beta sequencing to assess whether each TCR beta V gene segment acted as functional or pseudogenic. Because of strong linkage in the cohort, roughly five DR-DQ haplotypes were treated as single units for association and clustering. Rather than using new phenotypic data, the later analysis identified candidate immune exposures from TCR beta sequences and from how often those sequences occurred across donors. Here is what the overall study found, with its caveats: A later analysis associated about 17,000 TCR beta sequences with specific HLA alleles at a false discovery rate of 0.05. In this cohort, only TCR beta chains were sequenced, and detectable features were limited by the absence of alpha or paired-chain data. According to the authors, the approach could potentially be generalized to other disease states and immunological phenotypes. A cluster of highly shared sequence variants was judged likely to represent a technical artifact of the sequencing pipeline. A later genetic analysis reported fewer N-insertions in productive TCRs among donors in an Asian-associated ancestry cluster than the roughly 690-donor mean. Some IMGT-functional V segments, including TRBV6-2 and TRBV6-3, could not be distinguished by the 87-base-pair reads and were therefore excluded. In a later analysis, HLA-associated TCR beta chains showed more clonal expansion and lower generation probabilities than non-associated chains that were equally common. Because counts were too low, under 20 rarely observed V segments, including chromosome 9 orphons, were left out of the earlier analysis of 500 to 750 of the donors. HLA typing was unavailable for some donors at each locus, so association tests used only the typed subset. Cytomegalovirus status was reported to be diagnosed by the classifier with high specificity and sensitivity in both the original and validation cohorts. In vitro tests confirmed that three of the cytomegalovirus-associated TCR beta chains recognize cytomegalovirus antigens. Across donors, most TCR sequences were observed very rarely, whereas some public TCRs were present in many individuals. Linkage disequilibrium might explain the correlated functional status among segregating V segments, but an unknown experimental factor could not be excluded. The presence/absence analyses assumed that sequencing depth was roughly uniform across donors, and that assumption may not be true. An earlier analysis of some 560 of the donors showed that most TCR beta V segments appeared in productive rearrangements either about 87% or about 30% of the time, which broadly matched IMGT annotations. A total of 150 to 200 TCR beta chains were listed by the study as associated with cytomegalovirus. V-gene and J-gene trimming of TCR beta chains was associated with a missense DCLRE1C variant in a later genetic analysis, and the association was replicated in an independent cohort. In a later analysis, most CMV-associated TCR beta chains were found to appear HLA-restricted, with HLA associations seemingly driven largely by CMV exposure. According to a later analysis, TCR association rates differed among HLA loci, with DRB1 alleles showing the most associated TCRs and HLA-C alleles showing the fewest. A further reported finding was that TCR beta sequences accurately predicted the HLA-A and HLA-B alleles for most subjects in the first cohort. Strong co-occurrence of HLA alleles, especially DR and DQ, made assigning TCR associations to individual alleles difficult. CMV serostatus was the only immune exposure information available for the cohort. In a later analysis, several top co-occurrence clusters were reported to appear linked to parvovirus B19, influenza, CMV and Epstein-Barr virus.

The cohort comprised approximately 700 healthy bone marrow donors. At the time of sampling, every cohort member was nominally healthy, though immune exposures that went unrecorded were likely present. The donor tested CMV seropositive, placing the donor among the 289 seropositive members of the cohort. A peripheral blood sample was provided by each donor, and peripheral blood mononuclear cells were used for TCR beta sequencing. The Qiagen DNeasy Blood Extraction Kit was used to extract genomic DNA from the blood cell samples. V loses 3 bases, J loses 3 bases, and the germline ends lie 14 bases apart. The germline V gene specifies MGHDK as CDR1 and SYGVNS as CDR2. Reading from cysteine to phenylalanine, the CDR3 counts 15 amino acids. Of the read, only the CDR3 DNA is kept; its 45 bases are in frame from base 1. For this clone: It has no known antigen specificity. Base qualities are missing; no much larger clone stands one base away.

Libraries were prepared through the immunoSEQ multiplex PCR assay. For the multiplex PCR, a mixture combining 60 forward primers for TCR Vbeta segments and 13 reverse primers for TCR Jbeta segments was used. The CDR3 region of rearranged TCR beta genes was amplified from genomic DNA by a multiplex PCR assay. The Illumina HiSeq System was used to sequence the amplified TCR beta libraries as 87-base-pair reads. As for how the authors treated the data: A later analysis tallied approximately 87 million unique TCR beta chains across the roughly 610 repertoires, and 10 million to 11 million of those chains were shared by two or more donors. A nearest-neighbor algorithm error-corrected the raw reads and collapsed the reads into unique sequences, merging closely related sequences to remove PCR and sequencing errors. V, D and J gene segments were assigned by aligning CDR3 sequences to IMGT reference sequences. For a sequence to be retained, a match of at least six nucleotides to both a V gene segment and a J gene segment was required. Rearrangements were called productive when the CDR3 lacked stop codons and stayed in frame with V and J; all others were non-productive. Following IMGT convention, CDR3 was defined as the stretch from the second conserved V-encoded cysteine to the conserved J-encoded phenylalanine. In an earlier analysis of more than 550 of the donors, sequences lacking an unambiguous match to a single V gene segment were excluded. In an earlier analysis of 587 of the donors, V segments were called functional above 56.7% productive rearrangements and were called segregating when the between-donor standard deviation exceeded 5%. A statistical classification framework was developed to diagnose cytomegalovirus status using the catalog of TCR beta chain sequences. A later analysis assigned V and J genes by comparing TCR nucleotide sequences with IMGT/GENE-DB human TR gene sequences. In a later analysis, CDR3 sequences and most-parsimonious VDJ recombination scenarios were assigned using the TCRdist pipeline. In a later analysis, each TCR beta chain was defined by its CDR3 amino acid sequence together with its V-gene family, and reads lacking a unique V-gene family were excluded. In a later analysis, fewer than 650 highly shared, low-generation-probability nucleotide sequences were removed to address suspected cross-contamination and a sequencing artifact. In a later analysis, a clonal expansion index for each public chain was calculated from normalized within-repertoire ranks of inferred template counts. In a later analysis, generation probabilities were computed using a VDJ recombination model fitted to out-of-frame rearrangements, and the results were checked against IGoR. A later analysis scored TCR-TCR, TCR-HLA and TCR-CMV co-occurrence with hypergeometric tests, applying a repertoire-size bias correction to TCR pairs. A later analysis estimated false discovery rates by permuting HLA or CMV assignments 20 times. A later analysis grouped co-occurring TCRs with DBSCAN, adding TCRdist sequence similarity when clustering within HLA-allele-positive subsets. Co-occurrence clustering excluded repertoires with fewer than 30,000 or more than 120,000 public chains, plus five with anomalous nucleotide sharing. Imported from immuneACCESS, the table was reduced by TCRdb to in-frame sequences with V and J called. These copies leave out some clones; in studies compared against another copy, an unresolved V gene accounts for under half, and the cause of the remainder is not known. From that table come the V and J calls and clone size; the DNA was used to work out D and trimming. This sample gives some 180,000 clones in total; around 78% of them show up just once. The top ten clones comprise approximately 14% of the sample.

The specimen was PBMCs. The receptor's source is a woman aged 25 to 39 in good health and CMV-seropositive. The V and J segments used are TRBV25-1 and TRBJ2-5, with TRBD2 perhaps the D gene, on 5 matching bases. Read as DNA, the sequence is TGTGCCAGCAGTGATGAGGGTTGGACGGAAGAGACCCAGTACTTC. Translated, this gives CASSDEGWTEETQYF.